This record concerns one T cell receptor beta chain sequence. What it recognizes is unknown. Unique molecular identifiers were built into the TCR beta cDNA libraries. Each sample of about 0.95 to 10 million input T cells yielded about 500,000 cDNA molecules, so each molecule approximated one T cell. TCRdb re-derived calls from the PCR reads in MiXCR, one entry per CDR3 protein. The sample consists of more than 450,000 distinct CDR3 sequences, around a third of them appearing once. The data belong to a study of post-analysis software for immune sequencing data. Across the whole study: Several disease courses (relapsing-remitting, secondary progressive and progressive-relapsing) of multiple sclerosis were included.

CDR1 is ENHRY and CDR2 is SYGVKD in the germline V gene. The CDR3 loop spans 15 amino acids. Study findings and constraints: Patients used a few TRBV segments, including TRBV5-6, TRBV5-1 and TRBV20-1, more often than controls. Pronounced co-clustering by F measure was evident among identically batched samples. People with multiple sclerosis had a significantly lower normalized Chao1 diversity than controls did.

This receptor was taken from a girl aged 2-17 years with multiple sclerosis. Sample: blood. This chain joins TRBV10-3 and TRBJ2-7; D perhaps matches TRBD1 (7 bases). The DNA end is more similar to TRBJ2-5, so the J call may be wrong. The chain's CDR3 is CAISELAGGQETQYF. DNA for the CDR3: TGTGCCATCAGTGAGTTGGCAGGGGGGCAAGAGACCCAGTACTTC.